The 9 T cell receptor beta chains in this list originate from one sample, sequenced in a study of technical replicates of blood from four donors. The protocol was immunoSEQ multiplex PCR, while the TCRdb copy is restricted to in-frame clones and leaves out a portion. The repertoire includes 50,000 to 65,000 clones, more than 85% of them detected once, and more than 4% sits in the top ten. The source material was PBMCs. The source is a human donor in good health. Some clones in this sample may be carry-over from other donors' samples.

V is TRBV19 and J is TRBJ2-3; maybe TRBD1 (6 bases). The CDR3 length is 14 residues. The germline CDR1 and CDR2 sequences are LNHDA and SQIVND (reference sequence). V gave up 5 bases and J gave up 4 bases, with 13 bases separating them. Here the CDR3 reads CASSDRFVSDTQYF. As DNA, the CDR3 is TGTGCCAGTAGTGACAGGTTTGTCTCAGATACGCAGTATTTT.

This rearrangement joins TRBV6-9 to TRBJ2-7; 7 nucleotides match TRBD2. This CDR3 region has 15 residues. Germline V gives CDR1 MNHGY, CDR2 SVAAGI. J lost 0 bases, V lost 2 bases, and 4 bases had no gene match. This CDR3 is CASSYRLADSYEQYF. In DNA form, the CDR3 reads TGTGCCAGCAGTTATCGGCTAGCGGACTCCTACGAGCAGTACTTC.

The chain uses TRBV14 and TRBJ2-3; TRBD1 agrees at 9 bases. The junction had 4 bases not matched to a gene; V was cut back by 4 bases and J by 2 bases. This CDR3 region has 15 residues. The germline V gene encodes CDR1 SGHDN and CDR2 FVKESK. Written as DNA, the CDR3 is TGTGCCAGCAGCCCCTGGGACAGGGCCACAGATACGCAGTATTTT. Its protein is CASSPWDRATDTQYF.

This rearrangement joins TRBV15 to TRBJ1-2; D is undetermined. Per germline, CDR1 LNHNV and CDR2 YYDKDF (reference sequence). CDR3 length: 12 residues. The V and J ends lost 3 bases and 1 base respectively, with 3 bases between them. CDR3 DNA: TGTGCCACCAGCAGTCTTAACTATGGCTACACCTTC. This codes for CATSSLNYGYTF.

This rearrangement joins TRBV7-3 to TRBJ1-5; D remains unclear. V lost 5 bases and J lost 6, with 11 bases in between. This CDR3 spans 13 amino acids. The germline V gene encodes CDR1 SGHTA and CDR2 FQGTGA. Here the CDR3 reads CASSPGFGQPQHF. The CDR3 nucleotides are TGTGCCAGCAGCCCGGGGTTTGGTCAGCCCCAGCATTTT. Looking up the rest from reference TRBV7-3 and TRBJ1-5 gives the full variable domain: GAGVSQTPSNKVTEKGKYVELRCDPISGHTALYWYRQSLGQGPEFLIYFQGTGAADDSGLPNDRFFAVRPEGSVSTLKIQRTERGDSAVYLCASSPGFGQPQHFGDGTRLSIL.

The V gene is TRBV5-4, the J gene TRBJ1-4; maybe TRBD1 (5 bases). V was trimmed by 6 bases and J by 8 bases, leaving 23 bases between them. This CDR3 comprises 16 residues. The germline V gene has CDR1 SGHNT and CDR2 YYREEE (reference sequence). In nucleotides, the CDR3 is TGTGCCAGCACCTTAGGCGGCCATAAGGGGAACGAAAAACTGTTTTTT. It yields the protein CASTLGGHKGNEKLFF.

The CDR3 is CASSQLAGEAQYF. As DNA, the CDR3 is TGTGCCAGCAGCCAACTAGCGGGGGAGGCGCAGTATTTT. The chain uses TRBV7-2 and TRBJ2-3, with 11 bases lining up with TRBD2. The CDR3 has 13 amino acids. Per germline, CDR1 SGHTA and CDR2 FQGNSA. The trim removed 5 bases at V and 10 bases at J, leaving 5 bases unmatched.

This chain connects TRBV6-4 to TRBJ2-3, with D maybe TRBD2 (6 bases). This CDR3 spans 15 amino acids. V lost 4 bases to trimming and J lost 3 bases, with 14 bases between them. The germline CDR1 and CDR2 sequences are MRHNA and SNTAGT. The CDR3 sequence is CASSVGAGSTDTQYF. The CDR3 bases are TGTGCCAGCAGTGTCGGGGCGGGAAGTACAGATACGCAGTATTTT.

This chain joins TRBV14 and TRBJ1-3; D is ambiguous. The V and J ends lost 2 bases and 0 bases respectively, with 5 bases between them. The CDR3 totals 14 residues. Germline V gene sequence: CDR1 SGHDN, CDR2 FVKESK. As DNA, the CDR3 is TGTGCCAGCAGCCAACATCCCTCTGGAAACACCATATATTTT. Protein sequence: CASSQHPSGNTIYF.